Described below is a single T cell receptor (beta chain) sequence and its context. Antigen unknown. Sequenced by immunoSEQ multiplex PCR; TCRdb stores in-frame clones only, minus some. This sample has some 200,000 clones; 93% occur once, and the top ten carry about 1%. The record originates from a study of T cell responses to AZD1222 COVID-19 vaccine. Trimming left V 1 base short and J 4 bases short, with 9 bases between. Germline V gene lookup returns CDR1 LNHDA and CDR2 SQIVND (reference sequence). The CDR3 is made up of 14 amino acids. General observations from the study: Spike-wide vaccine-associated CD4 TCRs dominated at 160-218 and 743-854. White British people made up most donors, females outnumbered males, and clonal diversity was possibly underestimated. Following two doses of AZD1222, Spike-specific TCR breadth and depth rose.

The chain links TRBV19 to TRBJ2-3, with a tentative D call TRBD2 (5 bases). The material sequenced was peripheral blood, taken 28 days after the second AZD1222 dose. The origin of this receptor is an adult who received the AZD1222 COVID-19 vaccine. CDR3 sequence (DNA): TGTGCCAGTAGTATAGTAGAGGGCCCAGATACGCAGTATTTT. Translation: CASSIVEGPDTQYF.